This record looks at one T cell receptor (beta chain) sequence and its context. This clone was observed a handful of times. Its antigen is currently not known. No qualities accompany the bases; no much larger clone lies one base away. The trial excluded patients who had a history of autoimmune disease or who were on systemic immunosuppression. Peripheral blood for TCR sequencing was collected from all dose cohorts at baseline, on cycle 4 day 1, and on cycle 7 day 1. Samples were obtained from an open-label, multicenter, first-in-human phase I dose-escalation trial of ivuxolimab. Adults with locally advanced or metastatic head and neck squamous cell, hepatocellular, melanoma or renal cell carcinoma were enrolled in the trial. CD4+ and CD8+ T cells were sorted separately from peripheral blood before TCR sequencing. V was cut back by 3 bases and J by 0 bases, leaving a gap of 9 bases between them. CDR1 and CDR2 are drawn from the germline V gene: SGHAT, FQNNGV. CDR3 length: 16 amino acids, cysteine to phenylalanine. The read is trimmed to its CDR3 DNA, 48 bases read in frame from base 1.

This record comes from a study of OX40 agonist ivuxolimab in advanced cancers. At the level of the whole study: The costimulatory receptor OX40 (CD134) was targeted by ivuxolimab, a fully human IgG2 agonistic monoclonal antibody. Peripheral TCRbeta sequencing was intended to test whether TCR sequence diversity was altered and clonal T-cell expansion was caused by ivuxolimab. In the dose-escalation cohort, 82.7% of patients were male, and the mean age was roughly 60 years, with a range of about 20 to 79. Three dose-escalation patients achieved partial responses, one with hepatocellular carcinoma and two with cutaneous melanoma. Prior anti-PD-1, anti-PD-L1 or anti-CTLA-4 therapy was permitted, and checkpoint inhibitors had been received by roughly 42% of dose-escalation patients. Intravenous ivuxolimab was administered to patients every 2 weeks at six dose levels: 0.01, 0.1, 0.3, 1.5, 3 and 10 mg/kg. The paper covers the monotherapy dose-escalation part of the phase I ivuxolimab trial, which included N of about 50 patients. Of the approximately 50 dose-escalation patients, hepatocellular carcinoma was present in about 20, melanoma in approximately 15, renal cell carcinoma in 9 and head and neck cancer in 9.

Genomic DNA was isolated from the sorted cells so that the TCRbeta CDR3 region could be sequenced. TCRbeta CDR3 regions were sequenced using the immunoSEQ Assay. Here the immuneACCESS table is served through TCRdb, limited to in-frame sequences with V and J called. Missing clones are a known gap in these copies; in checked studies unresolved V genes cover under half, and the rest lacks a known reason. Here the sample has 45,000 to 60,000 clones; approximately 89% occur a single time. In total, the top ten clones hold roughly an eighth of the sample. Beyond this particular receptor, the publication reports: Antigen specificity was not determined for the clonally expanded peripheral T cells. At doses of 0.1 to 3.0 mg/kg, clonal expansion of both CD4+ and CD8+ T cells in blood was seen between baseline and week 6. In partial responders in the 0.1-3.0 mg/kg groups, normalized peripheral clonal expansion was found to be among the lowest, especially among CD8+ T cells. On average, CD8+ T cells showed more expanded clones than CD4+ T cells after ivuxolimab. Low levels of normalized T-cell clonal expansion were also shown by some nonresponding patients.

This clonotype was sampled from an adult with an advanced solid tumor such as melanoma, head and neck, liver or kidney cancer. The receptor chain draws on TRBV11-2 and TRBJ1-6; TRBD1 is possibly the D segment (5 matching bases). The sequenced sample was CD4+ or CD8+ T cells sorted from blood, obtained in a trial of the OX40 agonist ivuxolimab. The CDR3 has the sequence CASSFTQGSYNSPLHF. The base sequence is TGTGCCAGCAGCTTTACGCAGGGCTCCTATAATTCACCCCTCCACTTT.